Following are 18 T cell receptor beta chains from one sample sequenced in a study of T cells in Graves' hyperthyroidism and ophthalmopathy. It was RNA transcripts that yielded the amplified TCR beta CDR3 regions. The HTBI primer set drove a first-round RT-PCR of the TCR CDR3. TCRdb passed the multiplex PCR reads through MiXCR, listing each CDR3 protein once. Here the sample spans over 700,000 distinct CDR3 sequences, around 40% being singletons. The sequenced sample was blood. These receptors were collected from a woman aged 40-49 years with Graves' hyperthyroidism.

Ten or more counts support this clonotype. The chain is built from TRBV20-1 and TRBJ2-2; 7 positions match TRBD2. Germline V gene lookup returns CDR1 DFQATT and CDR2 SNEGSKA (reference sequence). CDR3 size: 16 residues. J gave up 2 bases and V 3 bases, and 9 bases lay outside the gene matches. CDR3 DNA sequence: TGCAGTGCTAGGGATGGCGGGAGACCCAACACCGGGGAGCTGTTTTTT. It specifies CSARDGGRPNTGELFF.

The chain combines TRBV19 with TRBJ2-7; 8 bases are shared with TRBD1. The ends lost 6 bases at V and 2 bases at J; junction bases unmatched: 9. The CDR3 extends over 15 amino acids. CDR1 LNHDA and CDR2 SQIVND come from the germline V gene (reference sequence). DNA for the CDR3: TGTGCCAGTAGACGGATACAGGGGGAGACCTACGAGCAGTACTTC. It specifies CASRRIQGETYEQYF.

With respect to this clonotype: A read error may explain this, as a much larger clone is one base away. This chain links TRBV6-5 with TRBJ1-1; D gene ambiguous. The V gene lost 2 bases and the J gene lost 3 bases, with 10 bases spanning the gap. This CDR3 region has 14 residues. The V gene's germline CDR1 is MNHEY and CDR2 SVGAGI. The CDR3 DNA reads as TGTGCCAGCAGTTACAAGAGGTTGGACACTGAAGCTTTCTTT. This encodes CASSYKRLDTEAFF.

V gene TRBV10-3 combines with J gene TRBJ2-7; 7 positions agree with TRBD1. Germline V gene sequence: CDR1 ENHRY, CDR2 SYGVKD. The CDR3 sequence is 15 residues long. The trim removed 10 bases at V and 1 base at J, leaving 13 bases unmatched. Written as DNA, the CDR3 is TGTGCCAGCAGCGTAACGGGACAGAGTTCCTACGAGCAGTACTTC. It is translated as CASSVTGQSSYEQYF.

The rearrangement uses TRBV12-3 or TRBV12-4 and TRBJ1-2; a weak D match, TRBD1 (5 bases). CDR3 size: 16 residues. V lost 5 bases and J lost 3, with 19 bases in between. The CDR3 is CASSDRWGSGDYGYTF. In DNA, the CDR3 is TGTGCCAGCAGTGATCGGTGGGGGAGCGGAGACTATGGCTACACCTTC.

This chain links TRBV7-9 with TRBJ2-4; weak D call: TRBD1 (5 bases). The CDR3 contains 15 residues. Germline CDR1 is SEHNR and CDR2 is FQNEAQ (reference sequence). The V and J ends lost 5 bases and 9 bases respectively, with 20 bases between them. The CDR3, as DNA: TGTGCCAGCAGCCCAGGACAATTCCCGGTGGTCATTCAGTACTTC. It encodes CASSPGQFPVVIQYF.

In its sample, this clonotype was seen a few times. The chain has TRBV4-1 and TRBJ2-7; 9 nucleotides line up with TRBD1. Trimming took 3 bases from V and 1 from J; bases not matched to a gene: 4. Germline CDR1 and CDR2: MGHRA and YSYEKL. The CDR3 is 15 residues long. CDR3 bases: TGCGCCAGCAGCCATGGACAGGGGAGTTCCTACGAGCAGTACTTC. Protein: CASSHGQGSSYEQYF.

This clonotype was counted a few times. The rearrangement uses TRBV5-1 and TRBJ2-3, with 8 bases that match TRBD1. Germline assignment: CDR1 SGHRS and CDR2 YFSETQ. This CDR3 has 11 amino acids. The trim removed 3 bases at V and 14 bases at J, leaving 5 bases unmatched. The CDR3 region has the DNA TGCGCCAGCAGCTCGGACAGGGCACGGTATTTT. Protein product: CASSSDRARYF.

As for this clonotype: A much larger clone lies one base from this, so it may be a read error. The chain has TRBV10-3 and TRBJ2-7, with 8 bases matching TRBD1. Germline loops: CDR1 ENHRY, CDR2 SYGVKD. V lost 3 bases to trimming and J lost 7 bases; unmatched junction nucleotides: 5. This CDR3 spans 13 amino acids. DNA for the CDR3: TGTGCCATCAGTGATGCGGACAGGGTTGAGCAGTACTTC. This translates into CAISDADRVEQYF.

The rearrangement joins TRBV7-3 to TRBJ2-2; the D gene is possibly TRBD2 (6 bases). The CDR3 consists of 13 residues. Germline CDR1 and CDR2: SGHTA and FQGTGA. V gave up 7 bases and J gave up 5 bases, with 11 bases separating them. CDR3 sequence reads: CASKAEGTGELFF. The CDR3 DNA reads TGTGCCAGCAAAGCGGAGGGAACCGGGGAGCTGTTTTTT.

The chain joins TRBV24-1 to TRBJ1-5; maybe TRBD1 (5 bases). CDR1 is KGHDR, CDR2 SFDVKD, per germline. This CDR3 is 14 amino acids long. Trimming cost V 5 bases and J 6 bases, with 13 bases left between them. The CDR3 spells CATSAPGGSQPQHF. The CDR3, as DNA: TGTGCCACCAGTGCCCCCGGGGGGAGTCAGCCCCAGCATTTT.

This clonotype was observed at least ten times. The chain is built from TRBV7-2 and TRBJ2-7; 10 bases are shared with TRBD1. The germline V gene has CDR1 SGHTA and CDR2 FQGNSA. J lost 5 bases, V lost 3 bases, and 7 bases had no gene match. The CDR3 is made up of 15 amino acids. The DNA for the CDR3 is TGTGCCAGCAGCTTGAGCCGGGACAGGGGCAACGAGCAGTACTTC. This encodes CASSLSRDRGNEQYF.

The gene calls are TRBV11-3 and TRBJ2-2; possible D gene TRBD1, 5 bases. Trimming removed 1 base from V and 7 bases from J, with 13 bases in between. The CDR3 sequence is 15 residues long. The germline V gene has CDR1 SGHNT and CDR2 YENEEA. The CDR3 DNA reads TGTGCCAGCAGCTTAGCGGCAAGGGGTATCGGGGAGCTGTTTTTT. Translation: CASSLAARGIGELFF.

V gene TRBV7-9 combines with J gene TRBJ2-7, with TRBD2 matching 8 bases. The V gene's germline CDR1 is SEHNR and CDR2 FQNEAQ (reference sequence). The junction had 5 bases not matched to a gene; V was cut back by 6 bases and J by 7 bases. The CDR3 runs to 12 residues. CDR3 sequence (DNA): TGTGCCAGCAGTCTTAGCGGGGATGAGCAGTACTTC. It specifies CASSLSGDEQYF. Complete variable domain (other parts from reference TRBV7-9 and TRBJ2-7): DTGVSQNPRHKITKRGQNVTFRCDPISEHNRLYWYRQTLGQGPEFLTYFQNEAQLEKSRLLSDRFSAERPKGSFSTLEIQRTEQGDSAMYLCASSLSGDEQYFGPGTRLTVT.

The gene calls are TRBV4-1 and TRBJ2-7, with no clear D. CDR3 length equals 14 residues. The germline V gene encodes CDR1 MGHRA and CDR2 YSYEKL. Trimming cost V 2 bases and J 0 bases, with 8 bases left between them. The CDR3 sequence: CASSQKVLSYEQYF. The CDR3 DNA reads TGCGCCAGCAGCCAAAAAGTTCTCTCCTACGAGCAGTACTTC.

Many counts were recorded for this clonotype. The genes are TRBV5-1 and TRBJ1-2; D not certain. Germline loops: CDR1 SGHRS, CDR2 YFSETQ. The V and J ends lost 2 bases and 3 bases respectively, with 8 bases between them. This CDR3 contains 13 residues. CDR3 sequence reads: CASSFTVDYGYTF. The DNA of the CDR3 is TGCGCCAGCAGCTTTACAGTGGACTATGGCTACACCTTC.

This clonotype has only a few counts. The chain combines TRBV10-2 with TRBJ1-1, with 8 bases aligning to TRBD1. The V and J ends lost 6 bases and 4 bases, in that order; junction bases with no gene match: 4. CDR1 is WSHSY, CDR2 SAAADI, per germline. The CDR3 is 13 residues long. This chain's CDR3 is CASRARGPTEAFF. In nucleotides, the CDR3 is TGCGCCAGCAGGGCCAGGGGGCCCACTGAAGCTTTCTTT.

This clonotype has only a few counts. The chain has TRBV15 and TRBJ2-6, with a weak D call TRBD2 (6 bases). CDR1 is LNHNV and CDR2 is YYDKDF in the germline V gene (reference sequence). The CDR3 is 18 residues long. V dropped 0 bases and J dropped 0 bases, with 12 bases sitting between them. The DNA for the CDR3 is TGTGCCACCAGCAGAGATCGGGGACTGACCTCTGGGGCCAACGTCCTGACTTTC. Amino acid sequence: CATSRDRGLTSGANVLTF.